Below, 19 T cell receptor beta chains from the same sample are listed, as sequenced in a study of T cells in Graves' hyperthyroidism and ophthalmopathy. The TCR beta CDR3 regions underwent amplification using RNA transcripts as the source. In the first-round RT-PCR of the TCR CDR3, the HTBI primer set was used. Each CDR3 protein gets one entry after TCRdb re-called the multiplex PCR reads with MiXCR. The sample shows 700,000 or so distinct CDR3 sequences, roughly 15% of them seen only once. Sequencing was carried out using blood. The source is a man between 18 and 35 years old with Graves' hyperthyroidism.

This clonotype appeared many times. The chain couples TRBV6-2 or TRBV6-3 to TRBJ2-7, with a weak D call TRBD1 (5 bases). Germline CDR1 is MNHEY and CDR2 is SVGEGT. This CDR3 is built from 13 residues. V was cut by 7 bases and J by 5 bases, with 15 bases left in between. CDR3 nucleotide sequence: TGTGCCAGCATCCGAGGTACCAGGGACGAGCAGTACTTC. Residues: CASIRGTRDEQYF.

This clonotype was counted ten times or more. This sequence joins TRBV11-2 and TRBJ2-5, with D possibly being TRBD2 (6 bases). V dropped 0 bases and J dropped 14 bases, with 13 bases sitting between them. The CDR3 totals 12 residues. CDR1 is SGHAT and CDR2 is FQNNGV in the germline V gene. CDR3 sequence (DNA): TGTGCCAGCAGCTTAGATATACTAGCCACATACTTC. Translation: CASSLDILATYF.

This clonotype was picked up many times. This chain's CDR3 is CASSALAGGLADTQYF. Written as DNA, the CDR3 is TGTGCCAGCAGCGCATTAGCGGGAGGGCTTGCAGATACGCAGTATTTT. This chain links TRBV11-3 with TRBJ2-3; 11 nucleotides line up with TRBD2. CDR1 is SGHNT, CDR2 YENEEA, per germline. V was clipped by 5 bases and J by 4 bases; unmatched bases: 8. This CDR3 contains 16 residues.

This clonotype turned up a few times. The chain combines TRBV20-1 with TRBJ1-3; TRBD1 might be the D (6 bases). V was trimmed by 5 bases and J by 4 bases, leaving 9 bases between them. The CDR3 consists of 12 residues. Germline loops: CDR1 DFQATT, CDR2 SNEGSKA (reference sequence). For the CDR3, the DNA is TGCAGTGCTTCGACAGGCGGAAACACCATATATTTT. Protein product: CSASTGGNTIYF.

J is TRBJ2-7 and V is TRBV28, with D tentatively TRBD2 (6 bases). Germline CDR1 MDHEN, CDR2 SYDVKM. Deletions cut 7 bases from V and 2 bases from J, with 18 bases between. The CDR3 is 15 amino acids. The CDR3 sequence is CASTFGGGNTYEQYF. The CDR3 DNA reads TGTGCCAGCACCTTCGGGGGAGGTAATACCTACGAGCAGTACTTC.

There are many counts of this clonotype. The chain is built from TRBV6-1 and TRBJ1-1; 8 positions match TRBD1. From germline, CDR1 is MNHNS and CDR2 SASEGT. Trimming cost V 2 bases and J 0 bases; bases outside gene matches: 2. This CDR3 comprises 15 residues. This chain's CDR3 is CASSEMTGVNTEAFF. Written as DNA, the CDR3 is TGTGCCAGCAGTGAAATGACAGGGGTGAACACTGAAGCTTTCTTT.

This chain's CDR3 is CASSLRQAGGLYNEQFF. Written as DNA, the CDR3 is TGTGCCAGCAGCTTAAGGCAAGCGGGAGGGTTGTACAATGAGCAGTTCTTC. The chain couples TRBV7-3 to TRBJ2-1; 10 nucleotides line up with TRBD2. V was pared by 1 base and J by 4 bases, with 7 bases of the junction left unmatched. The CDR3 has 17 amino acids. The germline CDR1 and CDR2 sequences are SGHTA and FQGTGA.

This clonotype was recorded at least ten times. This chain joins TRBV6-2 or TRBV6-3 and TRBJ2-2; 11 bases are a match to TRBD2. Germline CDR1 is MNHEY and CDR2 is SVGEGT. V was clipped by 0 bases and J by 3 bases; unmatched bases: 6. CDR3 length: 18 residues. The DNA for the CDR3 is TGTGCCAGCAGTTACTCGACAGGGACTAGCGGTTACACCGGGGAGCTGTTTTTT. Residues: CASSYSTGTSGYTGELFF.

This clonotype was observed a few times. This chain links TRBV7-9 with TRBJ1-1, with a weak D call TRBD1 (5 bases). The CDR3 loop spans 15 amino acids. The germline CDR1 and CDR2 sequences are SEHNR and FQNEAQ (reference sequence). Trimming pared 7 bases from V and 0 bases from J, leaving 15 bases between. CDR3 bases: TGTGCCAGCAACCGCGCCGGGGGGGTGAACACTGAAGCTTTCTTT. The encoded protein is CASNRAGGVNTEAFF.

Ten or more counts support this clonotype. The V and J genes are TRBV18 and TRBJ1-1; D not certain. CDR3 length: 14 residues. CDR1 and CDR2 (germline): KGHSH, LQKENI. Between the trimmed V and J ends, which lost 3 bases and 0 bases, there was a span of 8 bases. The CDR3 nucleotides are TGTGCCAGCTCACCCAGGCCCCTGAACACTGAAGCTTTCTTT. Its protein is CASSPRPLNTEAFF.

This chain links TRBV5-5 with TRBJ2-1, with 10 bases matching TRBD1. Germline CDR1 is SGHKS and CDR2 is YYEKEE (reference sequence). The CDR3 has 15 residues. V shed 4 bases, J shed 7 bases, and the junction held 8 bases outside the gene matches. The CDR3: CASSHRQGARNEQFF. DNA of the CDR3: TGTGCCAGCAGCCATAGACAGGGGGCTAGGAATGAGCAGTTCTTC.

V usage is TRBV10-3 and J usage is TRBJ2-6; TRBD1 is a possible D gene (6 bases). Germline CDR1 and CDR2: ENHRY and SYGVKD. There are 15 residues in the CDR3. Deletions cut 7 bases from V and 0 bases from J, with 10 bases between. This CDR3 reads CAIMSRGSGANVLTF. For the CDR3, the DNA is TGTGCCATCATGTCCAGGGGCTCTGGGGCCAACGTCCTGACTTTC.

This clonotype was detected ten times or more. The J gene is TRBJ2-5, the V gene TRBV2; TRBD2 is a possible D gene (6 bases). The CDR3 runs to 16 residues. V lost 3 bases and J 4 bases, leaving 18 bases between the germline ends. Germline CDR1 is SNHLY and CDR2 is FYNNEI. CDR3 residues: CASSDLGGAPPETQYF. In nucleotides, the CDR3 is TGTGCCAGCAGTGATCTGGGCGGGGCCCCTCCAGAGACCCAGTACTTC.

CDR3 amino acids: CATSRDYGYEQYF. CDR3 coding DNA: TGTGCCACCTCCCGGGACTACGGCTACGAGCAGTACTTC. The rearrangement uses TRBV19 and TRBJ2-7; 7 bases agree with TRBD2. The CDR3 is 13 amino acids. Germline V gene sequence: CDR1 LNHDA, CDR2 SQIVND (reference sequence). V lost 10 bases to trimming and J lost 3 bases; unmatched junction nucleotides: 9.

Concerning this clonotype itself: This clone may be a read error of a much larger clone one base away. J is TRBJ2-1 and V is TRBV2, with D maybe TRBD1 (6 bases). Germline V gene sequence: CDR1 SNHLY, CDR2 FYNNEI. The CDR3 spans 12 residues. The CDR3 protein is CGSSLQGWEQFF. The CDR3 region has the DNA TGTGGCAGCAGCTTACAGGGATGGGAGCAGTTCTTC.

Remarks on this clonotype: This could be a read error, since a much larger clone is one nucleotide away. This sequence joins TRBV2 and TRBJ2-1; the match to TRBD2 covers 7 bases. Germline V gives CDR1 SNHLY, CDR2 FYNNEI. V shed 8 bases, J shed 7 bases, and the junction held 17 bases outside the gene matches. The CDR3 contains 16 residues. The CDR3 sequence: CASGGLGVSAGNEQFF. The CDR3 DNA sequence: TGTGCCAGCGGTGGACTAGGAGTATCTGCGGGTAATGAGCAGTTCTTC. Filled out from reference TRBV2 and TRBJ2-1, the complete variable domain reads EPEVTQTPSHQVTQMGQEVILRCVPISNHLYFYWYRQILGQKVEFLVSFYNNEISEKSEIFDDQFSVERPDGSNFTLKIRSTKLEDSAMYFCASGGLGVSAGNEQFFGPGTRLTVL.

The gene calls are TRBV9 and TRBJ2-5; D perhaps matches TRBD2 (5 bases). Germline-derived CDR1 and CDR2 are SGDLS and YYNGEE. The CDR3 has 13 amino acids. V shed 9 bases and J shed 2 bases, with 14 bases lying between them. The CDR3 here is CAKYTRAQETQYF. CDR3 coding DNA: TGTGCCAAGTACACTAGGGCACAAGAGACCCAGTACTTC.

Only a few counts were recorded for this clonotype. This chain links TRBV20-1 with TRBJ1-1; 8 bases fit TRBD1. V was clipped by 6 bases and J by 2 bases; unmatched bases: 8. CDR3 size: 14 residues. Germline CDR1 and CDR2: DFQATT and SNEGSKA (reference sequence). The CDR3 loop reads CSASPDRGNTEAFF. CDR3 DNA sequence: TGCAGTGCCTCCCCCGACAGGGGAAACACTGAAGCTTTCTTT.

This clonotype was recorded many times. The chain uses TRBV9 and TRBJ1-2, with 7 nucleotides matching TRBD1. The germline CDR1 and CDR2 sequences are SGDLS and YYNGEE. The CDR3 has 17 residues. Trimming at V came to 3 bases and at J to 2 bases, leaving 13 bases not matched to a gene. As DNA, the CDR3 is TGTGCCAGCAGCGCTCCCCGCGAGGGGGCAGACAACTATGGCTACACCTTC. This sequence encodes CASSAPREGADNYGYTF.